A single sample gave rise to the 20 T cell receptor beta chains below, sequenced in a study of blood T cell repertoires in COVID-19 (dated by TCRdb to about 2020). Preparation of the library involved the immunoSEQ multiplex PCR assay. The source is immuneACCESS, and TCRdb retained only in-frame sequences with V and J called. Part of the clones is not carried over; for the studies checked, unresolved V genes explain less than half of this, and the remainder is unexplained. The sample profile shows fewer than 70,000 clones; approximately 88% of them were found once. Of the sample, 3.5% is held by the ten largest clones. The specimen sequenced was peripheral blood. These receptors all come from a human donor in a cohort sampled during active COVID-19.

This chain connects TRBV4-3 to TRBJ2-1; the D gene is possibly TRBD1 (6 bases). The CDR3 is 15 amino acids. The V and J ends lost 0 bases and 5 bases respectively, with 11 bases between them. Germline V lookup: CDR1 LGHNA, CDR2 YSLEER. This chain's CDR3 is CASSQDPRGNNEQFF. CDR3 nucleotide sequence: TGCGCCAGCAGCCAAGATCCCAGGGGCAACAATGAGCAGTTCTTC.

The CDR3 region is CASSTPRAGPDTQYF. In DNA form, the CDR3 reads TGTGCCAGTAGTACCCCCCGGGCAGGGCCTGATACGCAGTATTTT. V gene TRBV19 combines with J gene TRBJ2-3, with D perhaps TRBD1 (5 bases). Looked up from germline, CDR1 is LNHDA and CDR2 is SQIVND (reference sequence). Trimming removed 4 bases from V and 6 bases from J, with 17 bases in between. This CDR3 is built from 15 residues.

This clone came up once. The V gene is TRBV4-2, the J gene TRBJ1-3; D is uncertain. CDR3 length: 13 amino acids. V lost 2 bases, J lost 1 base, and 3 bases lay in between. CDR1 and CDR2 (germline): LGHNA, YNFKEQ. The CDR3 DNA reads TGTGCCAGCAGCCAACGGTCTGGAAACACCATATATTTT. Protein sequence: CASSQRSGNTIYF.

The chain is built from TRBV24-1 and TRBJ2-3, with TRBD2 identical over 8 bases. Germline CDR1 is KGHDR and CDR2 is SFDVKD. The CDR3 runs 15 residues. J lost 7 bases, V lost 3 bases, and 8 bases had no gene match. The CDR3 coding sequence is TGTGCCACCAGTGATCCGGAGCGCGGGGGGAATACGCAGTATTTT. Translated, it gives CATSDPERGGNTQYF.

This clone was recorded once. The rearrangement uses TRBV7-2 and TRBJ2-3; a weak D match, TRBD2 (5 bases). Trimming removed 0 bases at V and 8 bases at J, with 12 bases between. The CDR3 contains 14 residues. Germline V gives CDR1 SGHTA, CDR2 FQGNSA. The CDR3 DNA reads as TGTGCCAGCAGCTTAGCAGGTGAGGGAAGTACGCAGTATTTT. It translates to CASSLAGEGSTQYF.

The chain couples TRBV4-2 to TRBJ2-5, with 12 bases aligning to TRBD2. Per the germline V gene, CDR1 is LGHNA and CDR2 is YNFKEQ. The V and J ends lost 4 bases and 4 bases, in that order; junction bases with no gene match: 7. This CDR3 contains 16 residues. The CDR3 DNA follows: TGTGCCAGCAGCCGGGAGGCTAGCGGGGGGGGAGAGACCCAGTACTTC. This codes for CASSREASGGGETQYF.

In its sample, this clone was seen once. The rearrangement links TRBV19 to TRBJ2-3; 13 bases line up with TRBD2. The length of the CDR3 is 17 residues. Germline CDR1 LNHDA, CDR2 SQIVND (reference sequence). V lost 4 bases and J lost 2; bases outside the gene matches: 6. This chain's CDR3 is CASSTGTSGAATDTQYF. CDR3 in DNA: TGTGCCAGTAGTACCGGGACTAGCGGGGCTGCCACAGATACGCAGTATTTT. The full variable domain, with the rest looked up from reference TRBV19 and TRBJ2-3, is DGGITQSPKYLFRKEGQNVTLSCEQNLNHDAMYWYRQDPGQGLRLIYYSQIVNDFQKGDIAEGYSVSREKKESFPLTVTSAQKNPTAFYLCASSTGTSGAATDTQYFGPGTRLTVL.

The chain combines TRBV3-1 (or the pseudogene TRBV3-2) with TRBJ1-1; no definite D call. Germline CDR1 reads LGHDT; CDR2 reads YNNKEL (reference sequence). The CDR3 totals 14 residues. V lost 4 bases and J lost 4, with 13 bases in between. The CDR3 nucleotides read TGTGCCAGCAGCCGCTACCCGGGAGGCACTGAAGCTTTCTTT. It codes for CASSRYPGGTEAFF.

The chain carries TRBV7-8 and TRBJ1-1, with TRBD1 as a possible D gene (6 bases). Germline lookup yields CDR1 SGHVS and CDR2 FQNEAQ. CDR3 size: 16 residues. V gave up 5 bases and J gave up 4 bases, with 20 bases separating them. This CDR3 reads CASSPLTTGIGTEAFF. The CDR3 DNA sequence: TGTGCCAGCAGCCCATTAACTACAGGGATCGGCACTGAAGCTTTCTTT.

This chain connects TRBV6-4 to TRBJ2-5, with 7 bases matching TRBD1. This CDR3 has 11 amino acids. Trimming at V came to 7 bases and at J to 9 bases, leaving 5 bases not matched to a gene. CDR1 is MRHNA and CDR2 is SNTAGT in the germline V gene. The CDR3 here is CASTRDRAQYF. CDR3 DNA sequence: TGTGCCAGCACCCGAGACAGGGCCCAGTACTTC.

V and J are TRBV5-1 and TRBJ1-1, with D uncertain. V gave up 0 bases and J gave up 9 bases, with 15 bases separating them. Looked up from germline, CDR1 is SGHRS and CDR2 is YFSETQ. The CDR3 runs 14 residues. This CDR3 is CASSLDYSGSKAFF. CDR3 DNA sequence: TGCGCCAGCAGCTTGGACTATTCGGGATCGAAAGCTTTCTTT.

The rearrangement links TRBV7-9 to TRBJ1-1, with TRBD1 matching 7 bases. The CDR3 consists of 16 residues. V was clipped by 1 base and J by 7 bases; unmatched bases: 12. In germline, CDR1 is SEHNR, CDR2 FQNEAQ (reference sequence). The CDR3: CASSLGAVAGGGEAFF. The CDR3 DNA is TGTGCCAGCAGCTTAGGAGCAGTCGCAGGGGGAGGTGAAGCTTTCTTT. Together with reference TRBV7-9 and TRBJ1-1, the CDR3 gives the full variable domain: DTGVSQNPRHKITKRGQNVTFRCDPISEHNRLYWYRQTLGQGPEFLTYFQNEAQLEKSRLLSDRFSAERPKGSFSTLEIQRTEQGDSAMYLCASSLGAVAGGGEAFFGQGTRLTVV.

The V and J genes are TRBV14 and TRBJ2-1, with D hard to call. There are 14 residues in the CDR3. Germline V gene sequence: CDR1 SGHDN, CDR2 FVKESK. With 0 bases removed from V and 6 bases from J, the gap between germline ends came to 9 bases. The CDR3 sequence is CASSQDPFPNEQFF. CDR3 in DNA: TGTGCCAGCAGCCAAGATCCCTTCCCCAATGAGCAGTTCTTC.

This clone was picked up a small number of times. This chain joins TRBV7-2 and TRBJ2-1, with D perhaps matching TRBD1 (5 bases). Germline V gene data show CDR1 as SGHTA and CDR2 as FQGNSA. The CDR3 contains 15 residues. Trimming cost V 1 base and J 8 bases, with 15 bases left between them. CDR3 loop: CASSLEGQGLDEQFF. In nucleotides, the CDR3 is TGTGCCAGCAGCTTAGAAGGGCAGGGCCTCGATGAGCAGTTCTTC.

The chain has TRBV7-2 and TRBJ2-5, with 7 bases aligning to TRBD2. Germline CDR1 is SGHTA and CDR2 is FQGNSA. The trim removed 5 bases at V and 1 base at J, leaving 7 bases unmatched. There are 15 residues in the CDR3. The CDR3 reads CASSVRSSGQETQYF. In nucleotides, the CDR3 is TGTGCCAGCAGCGTAAGATCTAGCGGCCAAGAGACCCAGTACTTC. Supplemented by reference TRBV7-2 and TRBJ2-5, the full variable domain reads GAGVSQSPSNKVTEKGKDVELRCDPISGHTALYWYRQSLGQGLEFLIYFQGNSAPDKSGLPSDRFSAERTGGSVSTLTIQRTQQEDSAVYLCASSVRSSGQETQYFGPGTRLLVL.

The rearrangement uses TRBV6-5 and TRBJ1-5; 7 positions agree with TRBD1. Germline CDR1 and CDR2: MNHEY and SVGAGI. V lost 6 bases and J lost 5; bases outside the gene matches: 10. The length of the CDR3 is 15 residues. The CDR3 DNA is TGTGCCAGCAGCCAAAACCGGGACAGCCATCAGCCCCAGCATTTT. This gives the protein CASSQNRDSHQPQHF.

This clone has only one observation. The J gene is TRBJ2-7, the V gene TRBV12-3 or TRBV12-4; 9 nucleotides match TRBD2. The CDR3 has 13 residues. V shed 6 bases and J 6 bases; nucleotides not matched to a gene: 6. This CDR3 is CASRLGREGEQYF. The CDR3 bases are TGTGCCAGCAGGTTGGGGCGGGAGGGCGAGCAGTACTTC.

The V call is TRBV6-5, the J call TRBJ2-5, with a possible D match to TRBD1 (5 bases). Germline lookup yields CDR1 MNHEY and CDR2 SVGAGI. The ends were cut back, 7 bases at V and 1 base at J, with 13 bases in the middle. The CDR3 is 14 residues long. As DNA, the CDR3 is TGTGCCAGCACTCAGGCCGACAGCCAAGAGACCCAGTACTTC. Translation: CASTQADSQETQYF.

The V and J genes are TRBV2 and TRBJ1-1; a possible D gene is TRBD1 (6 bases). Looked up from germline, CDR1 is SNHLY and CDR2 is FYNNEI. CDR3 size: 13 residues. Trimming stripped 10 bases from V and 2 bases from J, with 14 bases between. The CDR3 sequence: CATRQESNTEAFF. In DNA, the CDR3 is TGTGCCACCCGACAGGAGTCCAACACTGAAGCTTTCTTT.

CDR3 region: CAWSVHGIPQETQYF. DNA of the CDR3: TGTGCCTGGAGTGTACACGGGATTCCCCAAGAGACCCAGTACTTC. The V and J genes are TRBV30 and TRBJ2-5, with D possibly being TRBD2 (5 bases). With 0 bases removed from V and 1 base from J, the gap between germline ends came to 12 bases. CDR1 GTSNPN and CDR2 SVGIG come from the germline V gene (reference sequence). CDR3 size: 15 residues.